This T cell receptor (beta chain) was sequenced for a study of shared clonotypes between healthy human individuals. In this sample, this clone turned up a few times. All donors qualified as healthy HIV-negative adults and had experienced no recent acute infections or vaccinations. All the donors were Caucasian adults who lived in Nashville, Tennessee. It was roughly 0.3 ug DNA, about 30,000 T cell genomes, that went into each replicate PCR of unsorted PBMC. In the authors' workflow: Filtering differed because ImmunoSEQ produced junction-only sequences that carried no quality scores. The table came from immunoSEQ multiplex PCR; TCRdb's copy has only in-frame clones and leaves some out. V, J and clone size are those of that table, while D and trimming were read from the DNA. The sample consists of more than 400,000 clones, over 75% of them appearing once. The CDR3 spans 14 residues. V dropped 5 bases and J dropped 6; count of bases not matched to a gene: 6. CDR1 SGHTA and CDR2 FQGNSA come from the germline V gene.

The chain combines TRBV7-2 with TRBJ2-3; 9 positions match TRBD2. This TCR was sampled from a woman between 40 and 50 years old in good health. Some clones in this sample may be carry-over from other donors' samples. The sample taken for sequencing was PBMCs. The CDR3 region has the DNA TGTGCCAGCAGCGTGGGACTAGCCAGTGATACGCAGTATTTT. This encodes CASSVGLASDTQYF. Drawing the rest from reference TRBV7-2 and TRBJ2-3, the complete variable domain is GAGVSQSPSNKVTEKGKDVELRCDPISGHTALYWYRQSLGQGLEFLIYFQGNSAPDKSGLPSDRFSAERTGGSVSTLTIQRTQQEDSAVYLCASSVGLASDTQYFGPGTRLTVL.